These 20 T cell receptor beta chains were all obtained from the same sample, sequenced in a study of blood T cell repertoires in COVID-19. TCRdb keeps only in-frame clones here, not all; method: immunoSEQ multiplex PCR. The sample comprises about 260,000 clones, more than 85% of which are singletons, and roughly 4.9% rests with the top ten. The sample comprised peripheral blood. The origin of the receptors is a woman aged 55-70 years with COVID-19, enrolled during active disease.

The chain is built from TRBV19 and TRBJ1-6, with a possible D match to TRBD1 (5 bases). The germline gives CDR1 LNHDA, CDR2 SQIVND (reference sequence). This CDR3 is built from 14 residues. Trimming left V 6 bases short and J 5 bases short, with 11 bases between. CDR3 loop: CASRTGTNNSPLHF. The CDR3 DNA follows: TGTGCCAGTAGAACAGGAACCAATAATTCACCCCTCCACTTT. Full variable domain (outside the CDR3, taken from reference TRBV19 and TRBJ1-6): DGGITQSPKYLFRKEGQNVTLSCEQNLNHDAMYWYRQDPGQGLRLIYYSQIVNDFQKGDIAEGYSVSREKKESFPLTVTSAQKNPTAFYLCASRTGTNNSPLHFGNGTRLTVT.

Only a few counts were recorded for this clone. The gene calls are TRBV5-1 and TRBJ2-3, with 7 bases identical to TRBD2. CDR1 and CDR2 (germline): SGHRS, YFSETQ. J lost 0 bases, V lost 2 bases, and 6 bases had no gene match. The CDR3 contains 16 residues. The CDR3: CASSLGRARSTDTQYF. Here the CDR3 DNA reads TGCGCCAGCAGCTTAGGGAGGGCTCGTAGCACAGATACGCAGTATTTT.

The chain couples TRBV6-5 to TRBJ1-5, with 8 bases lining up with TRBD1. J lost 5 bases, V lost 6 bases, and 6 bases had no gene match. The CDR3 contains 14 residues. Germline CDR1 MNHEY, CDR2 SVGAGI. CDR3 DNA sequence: TGTGCCAGCAGAGGGACAGGAGGGGATCAGCCCCAGCATTTT. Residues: CASRGTGGDQPQHF.

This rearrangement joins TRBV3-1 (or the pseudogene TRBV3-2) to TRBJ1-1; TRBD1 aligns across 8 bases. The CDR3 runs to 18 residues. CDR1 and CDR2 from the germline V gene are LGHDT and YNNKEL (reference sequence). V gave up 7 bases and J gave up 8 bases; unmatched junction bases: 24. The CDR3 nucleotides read TGTGCCAGCAACCCACCCCTAGAGAAATGGACAGGGCGATGCGAAGCTTTCTTT. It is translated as CASNPPLEKWTGRCEAFF.

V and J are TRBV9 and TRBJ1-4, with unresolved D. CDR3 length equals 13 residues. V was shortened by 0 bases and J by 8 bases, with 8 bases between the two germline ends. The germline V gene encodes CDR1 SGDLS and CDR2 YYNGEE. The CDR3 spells CASSVGAREKLFF. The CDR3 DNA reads TGTGCCAGCAGCGTAGGGGCCAGGGAAAAACTGTTTTTT.

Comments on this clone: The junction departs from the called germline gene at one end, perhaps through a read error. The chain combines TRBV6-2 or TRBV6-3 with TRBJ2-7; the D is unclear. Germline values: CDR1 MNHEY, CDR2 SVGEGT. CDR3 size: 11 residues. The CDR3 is CASSYPSRVNF. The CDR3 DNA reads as TGTGCCAGCAGTTACCCCTCCCGAGTGAACTTC.

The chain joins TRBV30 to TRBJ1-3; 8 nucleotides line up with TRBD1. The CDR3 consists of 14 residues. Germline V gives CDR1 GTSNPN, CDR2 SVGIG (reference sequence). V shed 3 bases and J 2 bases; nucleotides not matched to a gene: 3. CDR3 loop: CAWRTTGAGNTIYF. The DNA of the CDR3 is TGTGCCTGGAGGACGACAGGGGCTGGAAACACCATATATTTT.

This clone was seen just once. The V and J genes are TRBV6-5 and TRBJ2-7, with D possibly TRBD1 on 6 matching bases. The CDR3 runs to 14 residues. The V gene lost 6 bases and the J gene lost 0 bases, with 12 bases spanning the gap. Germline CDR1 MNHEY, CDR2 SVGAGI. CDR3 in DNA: TGTGCCAGCAGGTCCGACAGGAGCTCCTACGAGCAGTACTTC. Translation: CASRSDRSSYEQYF.

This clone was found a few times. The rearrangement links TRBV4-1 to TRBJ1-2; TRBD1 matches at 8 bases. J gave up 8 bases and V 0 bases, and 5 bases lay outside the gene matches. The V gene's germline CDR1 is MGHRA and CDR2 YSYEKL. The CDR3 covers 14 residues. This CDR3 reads CASSQDRGPGGYTF. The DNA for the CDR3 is TGCGCCAGCAGCCAAGACAGGGGGCCGGGGGGCTACACCTTC.

CDR3 residues: CASSPRQGQYLNYGYTF. The CDR3 DNA reads TGCGCCAGCAGCCCGAGACAGGGCCAGTACCTTAACTATGGCTACACCTTC. This rearrangement joins TRBV5-1 to TRBJ1-2, with 7 bases identical to TRBD1. Germline V CDR1 and CDR2: SGHRS, YFSETQ. V was pared by 4 bases and J by 1 base, with 13 bases of the junction left unmatched. This CDR3 region has 17 residues.

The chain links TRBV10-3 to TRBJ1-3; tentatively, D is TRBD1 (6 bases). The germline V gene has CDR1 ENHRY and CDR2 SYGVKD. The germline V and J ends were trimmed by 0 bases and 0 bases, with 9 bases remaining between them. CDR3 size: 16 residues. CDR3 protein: CAISESVGASGNTIYF. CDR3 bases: TGTGCCATCAGTGAGTCGGTGGGGGCCTCTGGAAACACCATATATTTT.

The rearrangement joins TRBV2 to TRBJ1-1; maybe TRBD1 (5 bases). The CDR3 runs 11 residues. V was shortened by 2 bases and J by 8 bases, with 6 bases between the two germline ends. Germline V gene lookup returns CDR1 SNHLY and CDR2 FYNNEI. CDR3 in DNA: TGTGCCAGCAGTGAATACAGGGAAGCTTTCTTT. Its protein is CASSEYREAFF.

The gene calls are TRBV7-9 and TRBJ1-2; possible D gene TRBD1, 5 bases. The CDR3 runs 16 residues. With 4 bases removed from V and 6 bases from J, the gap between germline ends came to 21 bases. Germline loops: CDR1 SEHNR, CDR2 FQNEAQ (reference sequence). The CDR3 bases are TGTGCCAGCAGCTCATGGACGGGACTAAAGAAGGATGGCTACACCTTC. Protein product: CASSSWTGLKKDGYTF.

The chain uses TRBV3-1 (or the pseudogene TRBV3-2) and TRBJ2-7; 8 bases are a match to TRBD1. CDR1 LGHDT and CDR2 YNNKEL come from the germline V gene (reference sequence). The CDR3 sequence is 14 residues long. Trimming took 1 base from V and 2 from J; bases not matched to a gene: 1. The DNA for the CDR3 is TGTGCCAGCAGCCAAGCACAGGGGGCCTACGAGCAGTACTTC. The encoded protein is CASSQAQGAYEQYF.

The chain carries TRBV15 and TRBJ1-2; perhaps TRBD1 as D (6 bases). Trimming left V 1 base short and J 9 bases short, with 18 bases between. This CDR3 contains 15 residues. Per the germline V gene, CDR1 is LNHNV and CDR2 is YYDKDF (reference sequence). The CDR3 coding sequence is TGTGCCACCAGCAGAGGTATGGGCAGGGGATACAGCTACACCTTC. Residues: CATSRGMGRGYSYTF.

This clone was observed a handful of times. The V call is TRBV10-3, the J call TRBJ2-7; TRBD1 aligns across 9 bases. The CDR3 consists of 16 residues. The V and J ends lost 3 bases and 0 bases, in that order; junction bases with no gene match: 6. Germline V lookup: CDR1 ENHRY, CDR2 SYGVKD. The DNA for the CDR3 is TGTGCCATCAGTGAAGGGGACAGGGTACCCTCCTACGAGCAGTACTTC. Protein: CAISEGDRVPSYEQYF.

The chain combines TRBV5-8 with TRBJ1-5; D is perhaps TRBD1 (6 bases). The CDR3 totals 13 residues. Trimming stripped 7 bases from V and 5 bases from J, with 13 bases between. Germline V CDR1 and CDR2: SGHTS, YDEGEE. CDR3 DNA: TGTGCCAGCCTCAGGGGTGAATATCAGCCCCAGCATTTT. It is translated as CASLRGEYQPQHF.

The CDR3 region is CASSQSGRYTNEKLFF. The CDR3 bases are TGTGCCAGCAGCCAATCAGGGCGGTATACTAATGAAAAACTGTTTTTT. The chain employs TRBV3-1 (or the pseudogene TRBV3-2) and TRBJ1-4, with D maybe TRBD1 (5 bases). V was clipped by 2 bases and J by 2 bases, with 12 bases between them. CDR3 length: 16 amino acids. The germline V gene has CDR1 LGHDT and CDR2 YNNKEL (reference sequence).

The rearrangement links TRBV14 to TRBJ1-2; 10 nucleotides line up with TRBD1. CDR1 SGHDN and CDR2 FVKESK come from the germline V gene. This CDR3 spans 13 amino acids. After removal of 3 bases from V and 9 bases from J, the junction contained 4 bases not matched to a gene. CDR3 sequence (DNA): TGTGCCAGCAGCCATGACAGGGGGCTTCGCTACACCTTC. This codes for CASSHDRGLRYTF.

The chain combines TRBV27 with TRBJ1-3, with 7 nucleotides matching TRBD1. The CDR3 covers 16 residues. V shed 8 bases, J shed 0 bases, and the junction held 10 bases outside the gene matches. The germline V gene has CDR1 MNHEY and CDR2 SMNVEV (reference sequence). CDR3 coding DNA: TGTGCCAGCGGGGAAAGGACAGGCTACTCTGGAAACACCATATATTTT. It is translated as CASGERTGYSGNTIYF.